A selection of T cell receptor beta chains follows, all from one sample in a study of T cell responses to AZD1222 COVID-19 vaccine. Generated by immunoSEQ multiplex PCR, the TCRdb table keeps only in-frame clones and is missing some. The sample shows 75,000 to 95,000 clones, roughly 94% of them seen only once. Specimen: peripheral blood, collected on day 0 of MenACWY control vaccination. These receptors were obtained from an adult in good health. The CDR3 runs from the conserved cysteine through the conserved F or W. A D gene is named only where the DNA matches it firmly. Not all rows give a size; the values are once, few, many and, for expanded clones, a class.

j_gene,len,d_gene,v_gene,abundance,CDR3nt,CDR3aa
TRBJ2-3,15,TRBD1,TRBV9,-,TGTGCCAGCAGCGTAGGAGTCGGAAACAGGGGTACGCAGTATTTT,CASSVGVGNRGTQYF
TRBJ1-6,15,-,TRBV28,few,TGTGCCAGCAGTGCCACCGGGGCTCAGAATTCACCCCTCCACTTT,CASSATGAQNSPLHF
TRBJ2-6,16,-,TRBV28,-,TGTGCCAGCAGTTTAGGCGGGGTCTCTGGGGCCAACGTCCTGACTTTC,CASSLGGVSGANVLTF
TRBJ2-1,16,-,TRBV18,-,TGTGCCAGCTCACCCCGTCCCGGTAGCTCCTACAATGAGCAGTTCTTC,CASSPRPGSSYNEQFF
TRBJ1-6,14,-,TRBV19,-,TGTGCCAGTAGTATGGTCCAGGATAGCTCACCCCTCCACTTT,CASSMVQDSSPLHF
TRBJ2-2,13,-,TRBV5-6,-,TGTGCCAGCAGCCAGGACAGAACCGGGGAGCTGTTTTTT,CASSQDRTGELFF
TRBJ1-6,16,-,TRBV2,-,TGTGCCAGCAGTCGGACGGTGAGCTCCTATAATTCACCCCTCCACTTT,CASSRTVSSYNSPLHF
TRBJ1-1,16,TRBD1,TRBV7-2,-,TGTGCCAGCAGCTTAATGGGGACAGGGATGAACACTGAAGCTTTCTTT,CASSLMGTGMNTEAFF
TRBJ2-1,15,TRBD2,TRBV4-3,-,TGCGCCAGCAGCCAAGATAGCGGGGGGCGAAATGAGCAGTTCTTC,CASSQDSGGRNEQFF
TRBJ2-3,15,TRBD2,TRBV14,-,TGTGCCAGCAGCCAGAGGACTAGCGGGAAGGATACGCAGTATTTT,CASSQRTSGKDTQYF
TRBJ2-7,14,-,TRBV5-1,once,TGCGCCAGCAGCTATTCAGGGAACTCCTACGAGCAGTACTTC,CASSYSGNSYEQYF
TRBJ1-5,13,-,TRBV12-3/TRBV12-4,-,TGTGCCAGCAGTTTTAACAGCAATCAGCCCCAGCATTTT,CASSFNSNQPQHF
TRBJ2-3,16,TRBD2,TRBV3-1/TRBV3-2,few,TGTGCCAGCAGCCAACTAGCGGGAGGGGTTGCAGATACGCAGTATTTT,CASSQLAGGVADTQYF
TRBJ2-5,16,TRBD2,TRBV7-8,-,TGTGCCAGCAGCTTAGCCACTAGCGGGTCGGTGTTGACCCAGTACTTC,CASSLATSGSVLTQYF
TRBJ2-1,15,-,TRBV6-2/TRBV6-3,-,TGTGCCAGCAGTCACGGAAGGGTAGGCGAGAGTGAGCAGTTCTTC,CASSHGRVGESEQFF
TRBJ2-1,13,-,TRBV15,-,TGTGCCACCAGCAGAGATAGGGGCGATGAGCAGTTCTTC,CATSRDRGDEQFF
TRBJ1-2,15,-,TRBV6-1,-,TGTGCCAGCAGTGAAGGACGGGGGCGTTGGGATGGCTACACCTTC,CASSEGRGRWDGYTF
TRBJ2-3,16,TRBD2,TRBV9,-,TGTGCCAGCAGCGTAGCGGGACTAGCTAGCACAGATACGCAGTATTTT,CASSVAGLASTDTQYF
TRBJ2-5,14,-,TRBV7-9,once,TGTGCCACCCCACGTGGGGGCGCGGGGGAGACCCAGTACTTC,CATPRGGAGETQYF
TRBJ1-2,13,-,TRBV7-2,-,TGTGCCAGCAGCTTAGGCGGATCCTATGGCTACACCTTC,CASSLGGSYGYTF
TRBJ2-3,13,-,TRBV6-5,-,TGTGCCAGCGGGACGCATAGCACAGATACGCAGTATTTT,CASGTHSTDTQYF
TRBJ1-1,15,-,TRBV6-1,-,TGTGCCAGCAGTGAGGCCCGGGCGGGCCGCTCTGAAGCTTTCTTT,CASSEARAGRSEAFF
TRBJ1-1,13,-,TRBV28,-,TGTGCCAGCAGTTTAGAAGAGGCACTGAAGCCTTTCTTT,CASSLEEALKPFF
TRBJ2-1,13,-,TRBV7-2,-,TGTGCCAGCAGCCCCGAGCAGCTGGAGGAGCAGTTCTTC,CASSPEQLEEQFF
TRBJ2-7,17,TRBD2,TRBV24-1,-,TGTGCCACCAGTGCTCGCGGGGGGAGCGGGAGGTTATACGAGCAGTACTTC,CATSARGGSGRLYEQYF
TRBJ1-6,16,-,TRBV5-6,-,TGTGCCAGCAGCTTGGGGGGACCCCAATATAATTCACCCCTCCACTTT,CASSLGGPQYNSPLHF